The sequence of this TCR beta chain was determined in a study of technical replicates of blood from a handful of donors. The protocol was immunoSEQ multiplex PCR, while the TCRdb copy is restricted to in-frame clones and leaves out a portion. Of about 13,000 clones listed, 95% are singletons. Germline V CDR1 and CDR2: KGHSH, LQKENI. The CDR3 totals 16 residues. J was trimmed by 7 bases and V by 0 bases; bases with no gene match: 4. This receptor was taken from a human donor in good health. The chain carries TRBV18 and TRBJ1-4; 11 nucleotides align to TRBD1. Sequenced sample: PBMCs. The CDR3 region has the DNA TGTGCCAGCTCACCACCCGGGACAGGGGGGGGTGAAAAACTGTTTTTT. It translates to CASSPPGTGGGEKLFF.